This entry features one T cell receptor beta chain sequence. Its matching antigen is unknown. This record belongs to a study of T cell repertoires in cytomegalovirus infection. For the study at large: CMV epitopes, recently identified HLA-C-restricted and well-studied HLA-B-restricted, were used.

In germline, CDR1 is MNHEY, CDR2 SMNVEV (reference sequence). Unmatched junction bases numbered 12, after V lost 5 bases and J lost 0 bases. There are 17 residues in the CDR3. A single record per CDR3 protein comes from TCRdb applying MiXCR to the reads. Counted here are about 770,000 distinct CDR3 sequences, around 29% occurring once; the ten biggest clones make up over 10%. The chain uses TRBV27 and TRBJ1-1, with 7 nucleotides matching TRBD1. This TCR came from a human donor in good health (CMV status not recorded). Some clones in this sample may be carry-over from other donors' samples. The input for sequencing was cultured CD8+ T cells from PBMCs, taken from culture after CMV antigen stimulation. The CDR3 DNA sequence: TGTGCCAGCAGTCCCCGGGCAGGGGGAGATTTGAACACTGAAGCTTTCTTT. Translated, it gives CASSPRAGGDLNTEAFF.